The next 22 T cell receptor beta chains were all read from a single sample in a study of CD8 T cells in Susac syndrome (dated by TCRdb to the late 2010s). Library prep was done by the immunoSEQ multiplex PCR assay. RNA was extracted with the RNeasy kit and roughly 0.45 to 1 ug was reverse transcribed using random hexamers. TCRdb reanalyzed the raw reads on its own, using fastp at Q25 for trimming and MiXCR for clone calling, and kept in-frame beta chains. Under each unique CDR3 protein, matching rows form one entry showing the most common genes and DNA. The sample table shows 120,000 to 150,000 distinct CDR3 sequences, and 85% to 95% are seen once. The ten largest make up approximately 0.27% of the sample. Sequenced material: CD8+ T cells from PBMCs. These receptors were taken from a human donor in good health.

This chain connects TRBV4-3 to TRBJ2-1; 9 positions match TRBD2. The CDR3 is 15 amino acids. V was pared by 4 bases and J by 8 bases, with 9 bases of the junction left unmatched. Germline CDR1 reads LGHNA; CDR2 reads YSLEER. The chain's CDR3 is CASSPLAGSVYEQFF. The CDR3 DNA is TGCGCCAGCAGCCCTCTAGCGGGATCTGTCTATGAGCAGTTCTTC.

This chain links TRBV29-1 with TRBJ2-1, with D unclear. V lost 2 bases, J lost 7 bases, and 9 bases lay in between. The CDR3 is 12 amino acids. CDR1 and CDR2 from the germline V gene are SQVTM and ANQGSEA. In DNA form, the CDR3 reads TGCAGCGTTGAACTAGTCCGTAATGAGCAGTTCTTC. Its translation: CSVELVRNEQFF.

Here the CDR3 DNA reads TGTGCCAGCAGCCAACAATACAATGAGCAGTTCTTC. This translates into CASSQQYNEQFF. The J gene is TRBJ2-1, the V gene TRBV3-1; D remains ambiguous. Germline values: CDR1 LGHDT, CDR2 YNNKEL (reference sequence). The CDR3 has 12 amino acids. Between the trimmed V and J ends, which lost 2 bases and 4 bases, there was a span of 3 bases.

This clonotype was counted a single time. The V and J genes are TRBV20-1 and TRBJ2-6; TRBD2 matches at 7 bases. V shed 0 bases and J 2 bases; nucleotides not matched to a gene: 4. Germline V gene lookup returns CDR1 DFQATT and CDR2 SNEGSKA (reference sequence). This CDR3 contains 16 residues. The CDR3: CSARDRGGAGANVLTF. The CDR3 nucleotides are TGCAGTGCTAGAGATCGGGGAGGGGCTGGGGCCAACGTCCTGACTTTC.

This rearrangement joins TRBV28 to TRBJ1-4; tentatively, D is TRBD1 (6 bases). Germline V gene data show CDR1 as MDHEN and CDR2 as SYDVKM. Trimming left V 2 bases short and J 6 bases short, with 22 bases between. The CDR3 is 18 residues long. CDR3 sequence (DNA): TGTGCCAGCAGTTTAGCCACAGGGTTCTCGAGTGGGGATGAAAAACTGTTTTTT. Its translation: CASSLATGFSSGDEKLFF.

The chain carries TRBV30 and TRBJ1-1; D perhaps matches TRBD1 (6 bases). Looked up from germline, CDR1 is GTSNPN and CDR2 is SVGIG (reference sequence). The CDR3 is 13 residues long. Trimming left V 2 bases short and J 1 base short, with 8 bases between. The CDR3 DNA reads as TGTGCCTGGAGTCTGGGACAGAACACTGAAGCTTTCTTT. It codes for CAWSLGQNTEAFF.

This CDR3 is CASSALLSGANVLTF. The CDR3 DNA reads as TGTGCCAGCAGCGCACTCCTATCTGGGGCCAACGTCCTGACTTTC. This chain joins TRBV7-2 and TRBJ2-6, with no clear D. Germline CDR1 is SGHTA and CDR2 is FQGNSA. This CDR3 has 15 amino acids. Trimming cost V 5 bases and J 1 base, with 9 bases left between them.

This chain links TRBV20-1 with TRBJ2-7; D perhaps matches TRBD2 (5 bases). V dropped 0 bases and J dropped 1 base, with 13 bases sitting between them. The CDR3 is 15 residues long. Germline V gene lookup returns CDR1 DFQATT and CDR2 SNEGSKA (reference sequence). CDR3 DNA sequence: TGCAGTGCTAGAGATTCCCTAGCTATATCCTACGAGCAGTACTTC. The encoded protein is CSARDSLAISYEQYF.

V is TRBV30 and J is TRBJ2-7, with 10 positions matching TRBD2. The CDR3 loop spans 14 amino acids. J lost 5 bases, V lost 4 bases, and 8 bases had no gene match. Germline-derived CDR1 and CDR2 are GTSNPN and SVGIG (reference sequence). The chain's CDR3 is CAWKGTSEIHEQYF. In DNA, the CDR3 is TGTGCCTGGAAGGGGACTAGCGAAATACACGAGCAGTACTTC.

This chain connects TRBV7-2 to TRBJ2-7, with a possible D match to TRBD2 (6 bases). With 6 bases removed from V and 1 base from J, the gap between germline ends came to 10 bases. The CDR3 is 13 amino acids. Germline CDR1 SGHTA, CDR2 FQGNSA. The CDR3 bases are TGTGCCAGCAGTTGGGGACTTTCCTACGAGCAGTACTTC. It specifies CASSWGLSYEQYF.

The chain joins TRBV21-1 to TRBJ2-2; the table's TRBD2 call for D was not verified on the DNA. TRBV21-1 is a listed pseudogene. There are 10 residues in the CDR3. The CDR3 region has the DNA TGTCCGGCCCACACCGGGGAGCTGTTTTTT. It codes for CPAHTGELFF.

The rearrangement joins TRBV29-1 to TRBJ2-3, with D perhaps matching TRBD2 (5 bases). Between the trimmed V and J ends, which lost 7 bases and 1 base, there was a span of 15 bases. CDR3 length: 14 residues. The germline V gene has CDR1 SQVTM and CDR2 ANQGSEA. In nucleotides, the CDR3 is TGCAGCGCTGGTGGTGGGAGTCGCACAGATACGCAGTATTTT. This gives the protein CSAGGGSRTDTQYF.

The V gene is TRBV7-9, the J gene TRBJ2-5; 8 nucleotides match TRBD1. This CDR3 comprises 14 residues. V was clipped by 4 bases and J by 4 bases; unmatched bases: 5. Per germline, CDR1 SEHNR and CDR2 FQNEAQ (reference sequence). This CDR3 is CASSSVRGRETQYF. The CDR3 DNA reads as TGTGCCAGCAGCTCGGTCAGGGGGCGAGAGACCCAGTACTTC.

This chain joins TRBV27 and TRBJ2-1, with 10 bases that match TRBD2. J was trimmed by 5 bases and V by 5 bases; bases with no gene match: 0. Germline lookup yields CDR1 MNHEY and CDR2 SMNVEV (reference sequence). The CDR3 loop spans 13 amino acids. The DNA for the CDR3 is TGTGCCAGCAGTACTAGCGGGAACAATGAGCAGTTCTTC. It translates to CASSTSGNNEQFF.

This clonotype occurred a few times. The chain uses TRBV28 and TRBJ2-7; 7 positions agree with TRBD2. CDR3 length equals 14 residues. The V and J ends lost 6 bases and 3 bases, in that order; junction bases with no gene match: 8. In germline, CDR1 is MDHEN, CDR2 SYDVKM. The CDR3 sequence is CASSHRDYSYEQYF. The CDR3 DNA sequence: TGTGCCAGCAGCCACCGGGACTATAGCTACGAGCAGTACTTC.

This chain uses TRBV19 with TRBJ2-3; 11 positions agree with TRBD1. CDR1 is LNHDA, CDR2 SQIVND, per germline (reference sequence). The CDR3 runs 16 residues. V shed 7 bases and J 2 bases; nucleotides not matched to a gene: 8. CDR3 DNA: TGTGCCAGTACCGAACGGACAGGGGGCATCACAGATACGCAGTATTTT. The encoded protein is CASTERTGGITDTQYF.

The V gene is TRBV27, the J gene TRBJ2-7, with no clear D. The V end lost 4 bases, the J end lost 0 bases, and 7 bases lay between the germline ends. CDR3 length equals 13 residues. CDR1 is MNHEY and CDR2 is SMNVEV in the germline V gene (reference sequence). This CDR3 reads CASSSDNSYEQYF. In nucleotides, the CDR3 is TGTGCCAGCAGTTCCGACAACTCCTACGAGCAGTACTTC.

The rearrangement uses TRBV7-9 and TRBJ2-1; D is unclear. Trimming took 1 base from V and 6 from J, leaving 10 bases between them. The CDR3 extends over 14 amino acids. The germline V gene encodes CDR1 SEHNR and CDR2 FQNEAQ (reference sequence). The CDR3: CASSLEVDFNEQFF. The CDR3 DNA sequence: TGTGCCAGCAGCTTAGAGGTGGATTTCAATGAGCAGTTCTTC.

The rearrangement links TRBV5-6 to TRBJ2-4; D unclear. Germline loops: CDR1 SGHDT, CDR2 YYEEEE. The CDR3 is 14 amino acids. Trimming took off 3 bases at V and 2 bases at J, with 9 bases between the two ends. In DNA, the CDR3 is TGTGCCAGCAGCTCCTACGAGACCAAAAACATTCAGTACTTC. This gives the protein CASSSYETKNIQYF. Together with reference TRBV5-6 and TRBJ2-4, the CDR3 gives the full variable domain: DAGVTQSPTHLIKTRGQQVTLRCSPKSGHDTVSWYQQALGQGPQFIFQYYEEEERQRGNFPDRFSGHQFPNYSSELNVNALLLGDSALYLCASSSYETKNIQYFGAGTRLSVL.

The chain employs TRBV29-1 and TRBJ2-7; possibly TRBD1 for D (5 bases). The CDR3 covers 14 residues. Trimming took 3 bases from V and 3 from J, leaving 15 bases between them. Germline values: CDR1 SQVTM, CDR2 ANQGSEA. In nucleotides, the CDR3 is TGCAGCGTTGAGTTCACAGGTTCCTTCTACGAGCAGTACTTC. Its protein is CSVEFTGSFYEQYF.

The chain combines TRBV7-8 with TRBJ2-5; D not resolved. Germline-derived CDR1 and CDR2 are SGHVS and FQNEAQ. V was cut by 5 bases and J by 5 bases, with 9 bases left in between. This CDR3 has 12 amino acids. CDR3 residues: CASSNLLETQYF. CDR3 coding DNA: TGTGCCAGCAGCAACCTTCTTGAGACCCAGTACTTC.

The chain combines TRBV6-4 with TRBJ2-5; D is ambiguous. Germline V CDR1 and CDR2: MRHNA, SNTAGT. The CDR3 totals 15 residues. Deletions cut 2 bases from V and 5 bases from J, with 15 bases between. Here the CDR3 reads CASSDNAGPFETQYF. For the CDR3, the DNA is TGTGCCAGCAGTGACAACGCAGGACCTTTTGAGACCCAGTACTTC.